Listed below are T cell receptor beta chains from one sample, sequenced in a study of T cell responses to AZD1222 COVID-19 vaccine. Clones were sequenced by immunoSEQ multiplex PCR, and TCRdb holds only the in-frame ones, with some missing. Of 150,000 to 200,000 clones detected, about 94% appear once; the ten largest clones hold approximately 1%. Source: peripheral blood, taken 28 days after the second AZD1222 dose. The receptors come from an adult who received the AZD1222 COVID-19 vaccine. Both conserved end residues are part of each CDR3. A D gene is named only where the DNA matches it firmly. Only part of the rows carry a size: once, few, many, or a class if the clone is expanded.

>TRBJ1-5|-|TRBD1|TRBV7-2
CASSANRGQPQHF
TGTGCCAGCAGCGCCAACAGGGGACAGCCCCAGCATTTT
>TRBJ1-1|-|-|TRBV28
CASNLVGAEAFF
TGTGCCAGCAACCTCGTAGGGGCTGAAGCTTTCTTT
>TRBJ1-6|-|TRBD1|TRBV3-1/TRBV3-2
CASSQGQFNSPLHF
TGTGCCAGCAGCCAGGGACAGTTTAATTCACCCCTCCACTTT
>TRBJ1-2|-|TRBD1|TRBV19
CASGRTGRTYGYTF
TGTGCCAGTGGACGGACAGGAAGAACCTATGGCTACACCTTC
>TRBJ1-1|-|-|TRBV12-3/TRBV12-4
CASSPTGAFF
TGTGCCAGCAGTCCCACTGGGGCTTTCTTT
>TRBJ2-2|-|-|TRBV2
CASKASGAGELFF
TGTGCCAGTAAAGCGTCCGGAGCCGGGGAGCTGTTTTTT
>TRBJ1-6|-|-|TRBV6-5
CASTNRSPLHF
TGTGCCAGCACAAATCGTTCACCCCTCCACTTT
>TRBJ2-1|-|-|TRBV19
CAIGGVTYNEQFF
TGTGCCATCGGAGGGGTCACCTACAATGAGCAGTTCTTC
>TRBJ2-3|-|-|TRBV7-3
CASSLNAASTDTQYF
TGTGCCAGCAGCTTAAATGCCGCTAGCACAGATACGCAGTATTTT
>TRBJ1-1|few|TRBD1|TRBV5-1
CASSLRVWDRGRQVMNTEAFF
TGCGCCAGCAGCTTGAGGGTTTGGGACAGGGGGCGCCAGGTAATGAACACTGAAGCTTTCTTT
>TRBJ1-5|-|TRBD1|TRBV12-5
CASGLAPGTVVNQPQHF
TGTGCTAGTGGTTTGGCTCCGGGGACAGTAGTTAATCAGCCCCAGCATTTT
>TRBJ1-1|-|-|TRBV29-1
CSVQSGTRDTEAFF
TGCAGCGTTCAGTCGGGAACGAGGGACACTGAAGCTTTCTTT
>TRBJ2-7|-|-|TRBV4-2
CASSQEMRTLTYEQYF
TGTGCCAGCAGCCAAGAGATGAGGACCCTAACTTACGAGCAGTACTTC
>TRBJ2-2|-|-|TRBV6-2/TRBV6-3
CATTPFGGELFF
TGTGCCACCACCCCATTCGGCGGGGAGCTGTTTTTT
>TRBJ2-5|-|-|TRBV29-1
CSVEAREETQYF
TGCAGCGTTGAAGCCAGGGAAGAGACCCAGTACTTC
>TRBJ1-2|-|TRBD1|TRBV11-2
CASSPGTGFGDGYTF
TGTGCCAGCAGCCCCGGGACAGGGTTCGGCGATGGCTACACCTTC
>TRBJ2-7|few|-|TRBV2
CASSEGSGSYEQYF
TGTGCCAGCAGTGAAGGATCAGGGTCCTACGAGCAGTACTTC
>TRBJ1-5|-|-|TRBV19
CASSIGWGADLSNQPQHF
TGTGCCAGTAGTATAGGCTGGGGGGCAGACCTTAGCAATCAGCCCCAGCATTTT
>TRBJ2-1|-|-|TRBV7-9
CASSYEIYNEQFF
TGTGCCAGCAGCTATGAAATCTACAATGAGCAGTTCTTC
>TRBJ2-7|few|-|TRBV4-3
CASSQEYRYEQYF
TGCGCCAGCAGCCAAGAATACCGCTACGAGCAGTACTTC
>TRBJ2-1|-|-|TRBV12-3/TRBV12-4
CASSFYGNEQFF
TGTGCCAGCAGTTTTTACGGCAATGAGCAGTTCTTC
>TRBJ1-5|-|-|TRBV4-3
CASSREYSNQPQHF
TGCGCCAGCAGCCGCGAGTATAGCAATCAGCCCCAGCATTTT
>TRBJ2-7|-|TRBD2|TRBV3-1/TRBV3-2
CASSQGLALVGYEQYF
TGTGCCAGCAGCCAGGGACTAGCGCTGGTGGGCTACGAGCAGTACTTC
>TRBJ1-1|-|TRBD1|TRBV18
CASSPIGTGGGEAFF
TGTGCCAGCTCACCCATCGGGACAGGGGGAGGTGAAGCTTTCTTT
>TRBJ2-1|-|-|TRBV6-4
CASSDSGVATNEQFF
TGTGCCAGCAGTGACTCAGGGGTCGCGACCAATGAGCAGTTCTTC
>TRBJ2-7|-|TRBD1|TRBV18
CASSPQAGQGIYEQYF
TGTGCCAGCTCACCCCAAGCGGGACAGGGGATCTACGAGCAGTACTTC
>TRBJ1-2|-|-|TRBV20-1
CSAISYYGYTF
TGCAGTGCGATTAGTTACTATGGCTACACCTTC
>TRBJ1-1|-|-|TRBV5-1
CASSLVPMGLNTEAFF
TGCGCCAGCAGCTTGGTCCCAATGGGACTAAACACTGAAGCTTTCTTT
>TRBJ1-1|-|-|TRBV2
CASRVDIDGAFF
TGTGCCAGCAGGGTGGACATTGATGGAGCTTTCTTT
>TRBJ1-1|once|-|TRBV3-1/TRBV3-2
CASRERGAVGDTEAFF
TGTGCCAGCAGGGAGCGTGGGGCGGTCGGAGACACTGAAGCTTTCTTT
>TRBJ2-3|-|TRBD2|TRBV7-2
CASSLARGGQDTQYF
TGTGCCAGCAGCTTAGCGCGCGGGGGGCAAGATACGCAGTATTTT
>TRBJ2-5|-|-|TRBV15
CATSRSQVSRETQYF
TGTGCCACCAGCAGGTCACAGGTTTCTAGGGAGACCCAGTACTTC
>TRBJ2-7|-|-|TRBV15
CATSGFYEQYF
TGTGCCACCAGCGGGTTCTACGAGCAGTACTTC
>TRBJ2-1|once|-|TRBV14
CASSQNSYNEQFF
TGTGCCAGCAGCCAGAACTCCTACAATGAGCAGTTCTTC
>TRBJ2-7|-|-|TRBV5-4
CASSLDVDYEQYF
TGTGCCAGCAGCTTGGACGTAGACTACGAGCAGTACTTC
>TRBJ1-1|-|TRBD1|TRBV3-1/TRBV3-2
CASSSYRGTEAFF
TGTGCCAGCAGCTCGTACAGGGGCACTGAAGCTTTCTTT
>TRBJ1-1|-|-|TRBV6-5
CASSYGGSNTEAFF
TGTGCCAGCAGTTACGGTGGATCGAACACTGAAGCTTTCTTT
>TRBJ1-1|-|-|TRBV6-5
CASSYSSAGTEAFF
TGTGCCAGCAGTTACTCGTCGGCAGGGACTGAAGCTTTCTTT
>TRBJ1-2|-|-|TRBV3-1/TRBV3-2
CASSQVGKGTYTF
TGTGCCAGCAGCCAAGTCGGAAAGGGGACGTACACCTTC
>TRBJ1-6|-|-|TRBV5-4
CASSLDGRPLHF
TGTGCCAGCAGCTTAGACGGTAGGCCCCTCCACTTT
>TRBJ2-3|-|TRBD2|TRBV5-8
CASSLVRSSGVDTDTQYF
TGTGCCAGCAGCTTGGTTAGGTCTAGCGGGGTCGACACAGATACGCAGTATTTT
>TRBJ1-2|-|-|TRBV18
CASSPASQPYGYTF
TGTGCCAGCTCACCAGCCAGCCAGCCCTATGGCTACACCTTC
>TRBJ1-3|-|-|TRBV30
CAWSVGEGNTIYF
TGTGCCTGGAGTGTAGGGGAAGGAAACACCATATATTTT
>TRBJ1-2|-|-|TRBV3-1/TRBV3-2
CASSQPAGYRADGYTF
TGTGCCAGCAGCCAACCCGCGGGGTACAGGGCAGATGGCTACACCTTC
>TRBJ2-3|-|-|TRBV4-1
CASSQGLGTDTQYF
TGCGCCAGCAGCCAAGGGCTAGGGACAGATACGCAGTATTTT
>TRBJ1-3|few|TRBD1|TRBV9
CASSVGAGGNTIYF
TGTGCCAGCAGCGTCGGGGCAGGGGGGAACACCATATATTTT
>TRBJ1-6|-|-|TRBV28
CASSLLRSPLHF
TGTGCCAGCAGTTTGCTTAGGTCACCCCTCCACTTT
>TRBJ1-1|once|-|TRBV7-3
CATKGPRRNMNTEAFF
TGTGCAACCAAAGGCCCTCGGCGGAACATGAACACTGAAGCTTTCTTT
>TRBJ1-2|-|-|TRBV7-9
CASSRGNTDYGYTF
TGTGCCAGCAGCCGAGGGAATACGGACTATGGCTACACCTTC
>TRBJ1-2|-|-|TRBV3-1/TRBV3-2
CASSQTRDGDYTF
TGTGCCAGCAGCCAAACCCGGGACGGGGACTACACCTTC
>TRBJ1-1|-|-|TRBV19
CASRWGGVPEAFF
TGTGCCAGTAGGTGGGGGGGAGTCCCTGAAGCTTTCTTT
>TRBJ1-2|-|-|TRBV13
CASSVETYGYTF
TGTGCCAGCAGTGTCGAAACCTATGGCTACACCTTC
>TRBJ1-4|-|TRBD1|TRBV11-2
CASSLDRVRGNEKLFF
TGTGCCAGCAGCTTAGATCGGGTCAGGGGGAATGAAAAACTGTTTTTT
>TRBJ1-5|-|-|TRBV2
CASSLESNQPQHF
TGTGCCAGCTCTCTAGAGAGCAATCAGCCCCAGCATTTT
>TRBJ1-4|-|TRBD1|TRBV2
CASSVATGSGEKLFF
TGTGCCAGCAGTGTGGCGACAGGGAGTGGGGAAAAACTGTTTTTT
>TRBJ2-7|-|-|TRBV6-5
CASRARTPLYEQYF
TGTGCCAGCAGGGCCAGGACACCCCTCTACGAGCAGTACTTC
>TRBJ2-7|-|TRBD1|TRBV9
CASSVSMGQGANEQYF
TGTGCCAGCAGCGTATCAATGGGACAGGGGGCCAACGAGCAGTACTTC
>TRBJ1-1|-|-|TRBV7-9
CASSPKGENTEAFF
TGTGCCAGCAGCCCAAAAGGGGAGAACACTGAAGCTTTCTTT